The clone carrying this T cell receptor beta chain was counted a single time. The V gene's germline CDR1 is DFQATT and CDR2 SNEGSKA (reference sequence). Trimming took 3 bases from V and 0 from J, leaving 12 bases between them. This CDR3 is 15 amino acids long. The sample originates from a study of blood T cell repertoires in COVID-19. Study overall: Some COVID-19 samples were acute and others convalescent; all came from the United States, Italy and Spain.

Original processing methods: Reference gene primer amplification gave nucleated cell count estimates. Clones were sequenced by immunoSEQ multiplex PCR, and TCRdb holds only the in-frame ones, with some missing. D and trimming come from the DNA, and the V and J calls and clone size come from that table. Of about 98,000 clones in the sample, around 81% were seen once. This TCR was sampled from a man aged 60 to 75 with acute or convalescent COVID-19. What was sequenced was peripheral blood. The V gene is TRBV20-1, the J gene TRBJ1-3; D gene ambiguous. CDR3 amino acids: CSASLEARSGNTIYF. The CDR3 DNA reads TGCAGTGCTAGTCTAGAGGCCCGCTCTGGAAACACCATATATTTT.